Below are 11 T cell receptor beta chains sequenced from a single sample in a study of blood T cell repertoires in COVID-19. Clones were read by immunoSEQ multiplex PCR, and TCRdb kept only the in-frame ones, dropping some. The sample lists 150,000 to 200,000 clones, approximately 81% occurring once. Input material: peripheral blood. All receptors come from a person aged 65 to 85 with COVID-19, enrolled during active disease.

The rearrangement joins TRBV21-1 to TRBJ2-5; the table assigns TRBD1, which was not confirmed against the DNA. TRBV21-1 is listed as a pseudogene. This CDR3 has 13 amino acids. CDR3 amino acids: CASSKSGLETQYF. The CDR3 region has the DNA TGTGCCAGCAGCAAATCTGGCCTCGAGACCCAGTACTTC.

The CDR3: CASSRKMTGLNYGYTF. For the CDR3, the DNA is TGTGCCAGTAGTCGAAAAATGACAGGGTTAAACTATGGCTACACCTTC. The J gene is TRBJ1-2, the V gene TRBV19; 7 bases line up with TRBD1. The CDR3 loop spans 16 amino acids. Trimming cost V 5 bases and J 2 bases; bases outside gene matches: 11. Looked up from germline, CDR1 is LNHDA and CDR2 is SQIVND (reference sequence). Supplemented by reference TRBV19 and TRBJ1-2, the full variable domain reads DGGITQSPKYLFRKEGQNVTLSCEQNLNHDAMYWYRQDPGQGLRLIYYSQIVNDFQKGDIAEGYSVSREKKESFPLTVTSAQKNPTAFYLCASSRKMTGLNYGYTFGSGTRLTVV.

This rearrangement joins TRBV27 to TRBJ2-1, with 10 bases identical to TRBD2. After removal of 0 bases from V and 6 bases from J, the junction contained 5 bases not matched to a gene. Germline assignment: CDR1 MNHEY and CDR2 SMNVEV (reference sequence). This CDR3 contains 16 residues. The CDR3 sequence: CASSLSLLAGINEQFF. As DNA, the CDR3 is TGTGCCAGCAGTTTATCTTTACTAGCGGGAATCAATGAGCAGTTCTTC.

V is TRBV10-2 and J is TRBJ1-1; 11 bases map to TRBD1. The CDR3 is 15 amino acids. V gave up 5 bases and J gave up 6 bases; unmatched junction bases: 8. Germline loops: CDR1 WSHSY, CDR2 SAAADI. The CDR3 here is CASSSWTGGFSEAFF. The CDR3 region has the DNA TGCGCCAGCAGTTCTTGGACAGGGGGCTTTTCTGAAGCTTTCTTT.

A remark on this clone: This may come from a read error, since a much larger clone is one base off. This chain uses TRBV15 with TRBJ1-5; 9 positions match TRBD1. V shed 4 bases, J shed 6 bases, and the junction held 10 bases outside the gene matches. CDR1 is LNHNV and CDR2 is YYDKDF in the germline V gene (reference sequence). The CDR3 consists of 16 residues. The CDR3 region is CATSKGTGTGTQPQHF. The CDR3 bases are TGTGCCACCAGCAAAGGAACTGGGACAGGGACTCAGCCCCAGCATTTT.

The V gene is TRBV6-2 or TRBV6-3, the J gene TRBJ1-1; D is unresolved. Trimming left V 6 bases short and J 0 bases short, with 8 bases between. Germline CDR1 reads MNHEY; CDR2 reads SVGEGT. The CDR3 extends over 13 amino acids. The CDR3 reads CASSTTVNTEAFF. CDR3 bases: TGTGCCAGCAGCACCACAGTGAACACTGAAGCTTTCTTT.

The genes are TRBV7-8 and TRBJ2-3; TRBD2 aligns across 10 bases. Germline V gene sequence: CDR1 SGHVS, CDR2 FQNEAQ. Trimming removed 4 bases from V and 5 bases from J; junction bases left unmatched: 9. CDR3 size: 16 residues. As DNA, the CDR3 is TGTGCCAGCAGCTCGGACCTAGCGGGAGCGGGAGATACGCAGTATTTT. As protein: CASSSDLAGAGDTQYF.

This clone was seen once. The chain has TRBV5-6 and TRBJ2-3, with 16 bases matching TRBD2. CDR3 length equals 18 residues. V lost 3 bases, J lost 2 bases, and 6 bases stayed unmatched. The germline gives CDR1 SGHDT, CDR2 YYEEEE. The CDR3 region has the DNA TGTGCCAGCAGCTCCGCCGGGACTAGCGGGAGGGTCACAGATACGCAGTATTTT. Translation gives CASSSAGTSGRVTDTQYF.

This chain uses TRBV15 with TRBJ2-1; TRBD1 matches at 8 bases. The CDR3 has 13 residues. Germline-derived CDR1 and CDR2 are LNHNV and YYDKDF (reference sequence). The V segment lost 3 bases and the J segment 8 bases; nucleotides outside the gene matches: 3. CDR3 nucleotides: TGTGCCACCAGCAGGGACAGGGCCGATGAGCAGTTCTTC. Translated, it gives CATSRDRADEQFF.

CDR3 coding DNA: TGTGCCAGCAGCGTAGATGGGCCCGCCGGGGAGCTGTTTTTT. Its translation is CASSVDGPAGELFF. The gene calls are TRBV9 and TRBJ2-2; no firm D call. CDR1 is SGDLS, CDR2 YYNGEE, per germline. This CDR3 is 14 amino acids long. Trimming removed 0 bases from V and 6 bases from J, with 9 bases in between.

V gene TRBV12-3 or TRBV12-4 combines with J gene TRBJ2-6; weak D call: TRBD1 (5 bases). Trimming pared 8 bases from V and 3 bases from J, leaving 8 bases between. The CDR3 is 13 residues long. The DNA for the CDR3 is TGTGCCAGCCGTGACAGTGGGGCCAACGTCCTGACTTTC. This encodes CASRDSGANVLTF.